These T cell receptor beta chains were read from a single sample in a study of blood T cell repertoires in COVID-19. The protocol was immunoSEQ multiplex PCR, while the TCRdb copy is restricted to in-frame clones and leaves out a portion. Here the sample spans around 180,000 clones, 80% to 90% being singletons. Input material: peripheral blood. The receptors were gathered from a man in his sixties with acute or convalescent COVID-19. Each CDR3 is given with its conserved first and last residue. The D gene is left open where the match is weak.

v_call: TRBV7-8; d_call: TRBD2; j_call: TRBJ2-7; cdr3_nt: TGTGCCAGCAGCCAGCCAGGGACTAGTCGATCCTACGAGCAGTACTTC; cdr3_aa: CASSQPGTSRSYEQYF
v_call: TRBV19; d_call: TRBD1; j_call: TRBJ2-1; cdr3_nt: TGTGCCAGTCGAACGACAGGGGGGGGCAATGAGCAGTTCTTC; cdr3_aa: CASRTTGGGNEQFF
v_call: TRBV5-1; d_call: TRBD1; j_call: TRBJ2-1; cdr3_nt: TGCGCCAGCAGCCCAAGTGGGACAGGGGGCATTGTTAGGTCCTACAATGAGCAGTTCTTC; cdr3_aa: CASSPSGTGGIVRSYNEQFF
v_call: TRBV11-2; d_call: TRBD1; j_call: TRBJ1-2; cdr3_nt: TGTGCCAGCAGCTCTAGGGACAGGGACTATGGCTACACCTTC; cdr3_aa: CASSSRDRDYGYTF
v_call: TRBV28; d_call: .; j_call: TRBJ1-2; cdr3_nt: TGTGCCAGCAGCGAACCCCCGCCAGGAGGCTACACCTTC; cdr3_aa: CASSEPPPGGYTF
v_call: TRBV24-1; d_call: TRBD1; j_call: TRBJ1-6; cdr3_nt: TGTGCCACCAGTGATTCCCGGACAGGGAACAGTTCACCCCTCCACTTT; cdr3_aa: CATSDSRTGNSSPLHF
v_call: TRBV5-1; d_call: TRBD1; j_call: TRBJ1-5; cdr3_nt: TGCGCCAGCAGCCGGGACAGCGATCAGCCCCAGCATTTT; cdr3_aa: CASSRDSDQPQHF
v_call: TRBV4-2; d_call: TRBD1; j_call: TRBJ1-1; cdr3_nt: TGTGCCAGCAGCCAAGAGGGACAGGGTAGTGCTGAAGCTTTCTTT; cdr3_aa: CASSQEGQGSAEAFF
v_call: TRBV19; d_call: .; j_call: TRBJ2-6; cdr3_nt: TGTGCCAGTAGTATAATTCGACAGTCTGGGGCCAACGTCCTGACTTTC; cdr3_aa: CASSIIRQSGANVLTF
v_call: TRBV27; d_call: .; j_call: TRBJ1-1; cdr3_nt: TGTGCCAGCAGTTTCGGGGGGGGCGCTGAAGCTTTCTTT; cdr3_aa: CASSFGGGAEAFF
v_call: TRBV28; d_call: .; j_call: TRBJ2-1; cdr3_nt: TGTGCCAGCAGCTTGGGGGGAGGAACTTACAATGAGCAGTTCTTC; cdr3_aa: CASSLGGGTYNEQFF
v_call: TRBV28; d_call: .; j_call: TRBJ1-2; cdr3_nt: TGTGCCAGCAGTTTACAGGCAGGGCCAAACTATGGCTACACCTTC; cdr3_aa: CASSLQAGPNYGYTF
v_call: TRBV19; d_call: TRBD1; j_call: TRBJ1-2; cdr3_nt: TGTGCCAGTAGTGTGACAGGGGGTACGAGTGGCTACACCTTC; cdr3_aa: CASSVTGGTSGYTF
v_call: TRBV6-5; d_call: .; j_call: TRBJ2-2; cdr3_nt: TGTGCCAGCAGTTATCAGGGGCAGGGCGGGGAGCTGTTTTTT; cdr3_aa: CASSYQGQGGELFF
v_call: TRBV19; d_call: TRBD1; j_call: TRBJ1-2; cdr3_nt: TGTGCCAGTAGCCTAGGGACAGGGCTAGGCTACACCTTC; cdr3_aa: CASSLGTGLGYTF
v_call: TRBV28; d_call: .; j_call: TRBJ1-4; cdr3_nt: TGTGCCAGCAGTTCAAGACAGGTGGATGGTAATGAAAAACTGTTTTTT; cdr3_aa: CASSSRQVDGNEKLFF
v_call: TRBV7-2; d_call: .; j_call: TRBJ1-1; cdr3_nt: TGTGCCAGCAGCTCCCAGGAGAACACTGAAGCTTTCTTT; cdr3_aa: CASSSQENTEAFF